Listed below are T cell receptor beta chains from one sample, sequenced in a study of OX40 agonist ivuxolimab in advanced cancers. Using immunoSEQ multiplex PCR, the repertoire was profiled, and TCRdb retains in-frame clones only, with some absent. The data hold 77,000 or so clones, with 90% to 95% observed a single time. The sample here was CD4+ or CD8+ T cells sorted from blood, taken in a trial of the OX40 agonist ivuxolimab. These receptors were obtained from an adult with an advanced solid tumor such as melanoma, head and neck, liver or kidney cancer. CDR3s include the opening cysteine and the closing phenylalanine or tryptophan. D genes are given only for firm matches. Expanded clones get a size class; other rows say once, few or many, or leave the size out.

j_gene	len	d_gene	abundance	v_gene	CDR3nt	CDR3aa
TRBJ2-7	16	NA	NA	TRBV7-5	TGTGTCAGAAGCTTAGCCGAGACAACCGAAAGCGACGAGCAGTACTTC	CVRSLAETTESDEQYF
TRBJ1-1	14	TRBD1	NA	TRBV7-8	TGTGCCAGCAGCGTTAACAGGGGAGATACTGAAGCTTTCTTT	CASSVNRGDTEAFF
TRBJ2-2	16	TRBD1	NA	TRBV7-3	TGTGCCAGCAGCTTACCTGGGACAGGGGACCCCGGGGAGCTGTTTTTT	CASSLPGTGDPGELFF
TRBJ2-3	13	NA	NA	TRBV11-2	TGTGCCAGCAGCTTTTCCGGCACAGATACGCAGTATTTT	CASSFSGTDTQYF
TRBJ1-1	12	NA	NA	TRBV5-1	TGCGCCAGCAGCGACAGAGACACTGAAGCTTTCTTT	CASSDRDTEAFF
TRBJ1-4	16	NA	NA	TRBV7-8	TGTGCCAGCAGCTTAGTGTTGAGACCGACTACTGAAAAACTGTTTTTT	CASSLVLRPTTEKLFF
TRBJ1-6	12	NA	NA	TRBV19	TGTGCCAGTAGTGAGGATAATTCACCCCTCCACTTT	CASSEDNSPLHF
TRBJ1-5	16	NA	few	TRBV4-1	TGCGCCAGCAGCCAACAGGGGATGTGGGCCAATCAGCCCCAGCATTTT	CASSQQGMWANQPQHF
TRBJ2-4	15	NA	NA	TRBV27	TGTGCCAGCAGTCTACCCGGGGCGGGACTTCACATTCAGTACTTC	CASSLPGAGLHIQYF
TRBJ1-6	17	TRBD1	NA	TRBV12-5	TGTGCTAGTGGTTTGAGACCCCGGGACAGGTTTAATTCACCCCTCCACTTT	CASGLRPRDRFNSPLHF
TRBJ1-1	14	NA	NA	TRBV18	TGTGCCAGCTCACCGGCAGGGGAGAACACTGAAGCTTTCTTT	CASSPAGENTEAFF
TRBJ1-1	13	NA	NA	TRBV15	TGTGCCACCAGGGCGGTAATGAACACTGAAGCTTTCTTT	CATRAVMNTEAFF
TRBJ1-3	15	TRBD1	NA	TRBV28	TGTGCCAGCAGCGACAGGGCCCGAGAAGGAAACACCATATATTTT	CASSDRAREGNTIYF
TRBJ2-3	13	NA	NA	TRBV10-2	TGCGCCAGCACCGGAGTCGGCACAGATACGCAGTATTTT	CASTGVGTDTQYF
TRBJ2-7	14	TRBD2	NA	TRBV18	TGTGCCAGCTCATTCACTAGCGGGGCCTACGAGCAGTACTTC	CASSFTSGAYEQYF
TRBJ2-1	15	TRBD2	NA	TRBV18	TGTGCCAGCTCACAGGGACTAGCGGACTACAATGAGCAGTTCTTC	CASSQGLADYNEQFF
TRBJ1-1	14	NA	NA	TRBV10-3	TGTGCCATCAGTGAGTCTAGCACGGGCGCTGAAGCTTTCTTT	CAISESSTGAEAFF
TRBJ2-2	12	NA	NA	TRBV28	TGTGCCAGCAGGAGGGGGGCCGGGGAGCTGTTTTTT	CASRRGAGELFF
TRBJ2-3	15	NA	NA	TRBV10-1	TGCGCCAGCAGTGAATCCGGAGTGGGTACAGATACGCAGTATTTT	CASSESGVGTDTQYF
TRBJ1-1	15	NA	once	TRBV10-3	TGTGCCATCAGTGCCGCAACGGCCTCGAACACTGAAGCTTTCTTT	CAISAATASNTEAFF
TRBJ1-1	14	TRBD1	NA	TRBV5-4	TGTGCCAGCAGCCCCCAGGGGGGGATCACTGAAGCTTTCTTT	CASSPQGGITEAFF
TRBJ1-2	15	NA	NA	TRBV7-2	TGTGCCAGCAGCTTCAACATTGACCCGTGGAATGGCTACACCTTC	CASSFNIDPWNGYTF
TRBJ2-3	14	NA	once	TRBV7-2	TGTGCCAGCAGCTTAGGTAGTTTTGCAGATACGCAGTATTTT	CASSLGSFADTQYF
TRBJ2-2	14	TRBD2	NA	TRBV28	TGTGCCACCCCGGGACTAGGTAACACCGGGGAGCTGTTTTTT	CATPGLGNTGELFF
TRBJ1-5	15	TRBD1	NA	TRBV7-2	TGTGCCAGCAGCTCCGGGACAGGGAACAATCAGCCCCAGCATTTT	CASSSGTGNNQPQHF
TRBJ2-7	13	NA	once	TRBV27	TGTGCCAGCAGTTTATCTATCAGAGCGGAGCAGTACTTC	CASSLSIRAEQYF
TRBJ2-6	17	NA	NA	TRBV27	TGTGCCAGCAGTTTGCTTGACAGAAGCTCTGGGGCCAACGTCCTGACTTTC	CASSLLDRSSGANVLTF
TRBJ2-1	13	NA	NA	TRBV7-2	TGTGCCAGCAGCTCGGGACTTTACAATGAGCAGTTCTTC	CASSSGLYNEQFF
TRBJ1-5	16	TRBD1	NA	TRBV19	TGTGCCAGTACCCGGGCGGGACAGGGGGCCGCTCAGCCCCAGCATTTT	CASTRAGQGAAQPQHF
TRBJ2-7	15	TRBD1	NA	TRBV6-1	TGTGCCAGCAGGGAAATATCACAGGGGGCCTACGAGCAGTACTTC	CASREISQGAYEQYF
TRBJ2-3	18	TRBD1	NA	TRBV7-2	TGTGCCAGCAGCTTAAGGCGTCCCGGGACAGGGAGCACAGATACGCAGTATTTT	CASSLRRPGTGSTDTQYF
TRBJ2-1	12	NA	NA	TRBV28	TGTGCCAGCAGCCTTGGGACCAATGAGCAGTTCTTC	CASSLGTNEQFF
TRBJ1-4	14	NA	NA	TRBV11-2	TGTGCCAGCAGCTTTTCGTCGGGAGGTGAAAAACTGTTTTTT	CASSFSSGGEKLFF
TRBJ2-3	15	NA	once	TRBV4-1	TGCGCCAGCAGCGGTAATCCGCGGAGCACAGATACGCAGTATTTT	CASSGNPRSTDTQYF
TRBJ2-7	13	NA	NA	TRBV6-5	TGTGCCAGCAGTTACAGGGGTCCTTACGAGCAGTACTTC	CASSYRGPYEQYF
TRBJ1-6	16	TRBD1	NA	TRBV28	TGTGCCAGCAGCCCACCCCGACAGGGGAGGAATTCACCCCTCCACTTT	CASSPPRQGRNSPLHF
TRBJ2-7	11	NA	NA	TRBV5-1	TGCGCCAGCAGCTCCAACTACGAGCAGTACTTC	CASSSNYEQYF
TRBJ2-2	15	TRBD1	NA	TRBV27	TGTGCCAGCAGTTCCTCGCAGGGGGCTCTCGGGGAGCTGTTTTTT	CASSSSQGALGELFF
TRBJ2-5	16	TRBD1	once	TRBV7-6	TGTGCCAGCAGCACGTTGACAGGGTCCGGCCAAGAGACCCAGTACTTC	CASSTLTGSGQETQYF